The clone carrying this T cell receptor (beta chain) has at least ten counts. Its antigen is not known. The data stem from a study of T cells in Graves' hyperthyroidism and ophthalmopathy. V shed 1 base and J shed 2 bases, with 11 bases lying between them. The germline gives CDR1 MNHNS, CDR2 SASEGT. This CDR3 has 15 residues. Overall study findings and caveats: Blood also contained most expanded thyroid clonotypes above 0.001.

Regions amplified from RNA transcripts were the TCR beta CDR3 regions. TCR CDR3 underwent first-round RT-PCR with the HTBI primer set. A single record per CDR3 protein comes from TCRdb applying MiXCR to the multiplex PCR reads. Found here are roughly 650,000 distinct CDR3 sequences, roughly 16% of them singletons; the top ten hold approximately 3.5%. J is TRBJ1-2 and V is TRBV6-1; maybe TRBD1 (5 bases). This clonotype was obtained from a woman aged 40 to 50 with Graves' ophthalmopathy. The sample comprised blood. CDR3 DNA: TGTGCCAGCAGTGAAGGGCCCGGGGACAACTATGGCTACACCTTC. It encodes CASSEGPGDNYGYTF.